This TCR beta chain emerged from a study of T cell changes during pregnancy in multiple sclerosis. The CDR3 extends over 15 amino acids. Between the trimmed V and J ends, which lost 3 bases and 8 bases, there was a span of 16 bases. The germline CDR1 and CDR2 sequences are KGHSH and LQKENI. TCRdb's copy holds only in-frame clones and misses some; the assay was immunoSEQ multiplex PCR. Altogether 90,000 to 120,000 clones are present, more than 85% being singletons, with the ten largest covering about 3.5%. This receptor was taken from a female donor with multiple sclerosis, enrolled in a pregnancy study. Source: peripheral blood, taken after pregnancy. This rearrangement joins TRBV18 to TRBJ1-4; weak D call: TRBD1 (5 bases). The CDR3 nucleotides read TGTGCCAGCTCACCGACCAAGGGGAACGGGGAAAAACTGTTTTTT. Translated: CASSPTKGNGEKLFF.